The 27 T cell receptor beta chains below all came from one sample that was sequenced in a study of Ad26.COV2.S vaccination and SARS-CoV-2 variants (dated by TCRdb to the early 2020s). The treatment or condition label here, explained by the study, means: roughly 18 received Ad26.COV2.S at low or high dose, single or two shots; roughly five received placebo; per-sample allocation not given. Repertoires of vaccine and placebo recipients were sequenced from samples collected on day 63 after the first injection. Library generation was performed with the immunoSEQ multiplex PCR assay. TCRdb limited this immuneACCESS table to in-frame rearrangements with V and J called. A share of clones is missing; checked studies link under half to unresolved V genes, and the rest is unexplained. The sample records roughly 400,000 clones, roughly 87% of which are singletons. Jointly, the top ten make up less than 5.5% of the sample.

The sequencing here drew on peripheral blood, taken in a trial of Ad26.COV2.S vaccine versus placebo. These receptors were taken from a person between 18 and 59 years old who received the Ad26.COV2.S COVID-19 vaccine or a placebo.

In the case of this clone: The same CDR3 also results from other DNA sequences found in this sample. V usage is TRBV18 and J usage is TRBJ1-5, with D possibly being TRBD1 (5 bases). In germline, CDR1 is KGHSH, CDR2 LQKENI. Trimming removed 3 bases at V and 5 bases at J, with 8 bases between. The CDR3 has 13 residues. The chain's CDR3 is CASSPGGDQPQHF. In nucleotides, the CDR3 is TGTGCCAGCTCACCGGGAGGGGATCAGCCCCAGCATTTT.

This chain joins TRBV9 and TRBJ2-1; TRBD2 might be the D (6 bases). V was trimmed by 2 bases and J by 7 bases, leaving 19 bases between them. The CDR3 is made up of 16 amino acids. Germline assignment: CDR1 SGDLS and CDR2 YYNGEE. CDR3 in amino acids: CASSVEELASMNEQFF. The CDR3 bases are TGTGCCAGCAGCGTGGAAGAACTAGCATCTATGAATGAGCAGTTCTTC.

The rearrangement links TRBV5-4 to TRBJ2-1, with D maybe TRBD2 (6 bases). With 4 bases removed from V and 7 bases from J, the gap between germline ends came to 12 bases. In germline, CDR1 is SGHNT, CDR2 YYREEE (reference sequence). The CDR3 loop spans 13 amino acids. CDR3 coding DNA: TGTGCCAGCAGCCCGAACGCGGGGAATGAGCAGTTCTTC. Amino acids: CASSPNAGNEQFF.

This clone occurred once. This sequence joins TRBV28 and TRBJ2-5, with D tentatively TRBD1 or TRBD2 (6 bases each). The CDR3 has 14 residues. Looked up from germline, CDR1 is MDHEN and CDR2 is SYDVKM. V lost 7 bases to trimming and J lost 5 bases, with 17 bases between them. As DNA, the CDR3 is TGTGCCAGCACCCAACAGGGAGGCCGGGAGACCCAGTACTTC. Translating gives CASTQQGGRETQYF.

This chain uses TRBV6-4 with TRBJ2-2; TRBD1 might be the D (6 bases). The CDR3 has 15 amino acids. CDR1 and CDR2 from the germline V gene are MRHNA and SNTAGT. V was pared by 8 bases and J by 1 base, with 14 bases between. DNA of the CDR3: TGTGCCAGCGGGCTGGGGGACATGAACACCGGGGAGCTGTTTTTT. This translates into CASGLGDMNTGELFF.

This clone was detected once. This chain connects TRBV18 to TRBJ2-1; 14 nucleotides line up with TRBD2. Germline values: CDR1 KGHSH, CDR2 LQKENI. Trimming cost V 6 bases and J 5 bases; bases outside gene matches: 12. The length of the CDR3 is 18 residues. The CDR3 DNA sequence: TGTGCCAGCTCCCTGTCCCGACTAGCGGGGGGGACTAACAATGAGCAGTTCTTC. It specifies CASSLSRLAGGTNNEQFF. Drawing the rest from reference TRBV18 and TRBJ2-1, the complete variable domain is NAGVMQNPRHLVRRRGQEARLRCSPMKGHSHVYWYRQLPEEGLKFMVYLQKENIIDESGMPKERFSAEFPKEGPSILRIQQVVRGDSAAYFCASSLSRLAGGTNNEQFFGPGTRLTVL.

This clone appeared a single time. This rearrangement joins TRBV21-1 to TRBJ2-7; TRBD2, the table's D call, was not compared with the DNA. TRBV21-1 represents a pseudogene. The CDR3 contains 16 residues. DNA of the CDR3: TGTGCCAGCAGCAACGGGGGGGCGGGACAGAGTTACGAGCAGTACTTC. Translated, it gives CASSNGGAGQSYEQYF.

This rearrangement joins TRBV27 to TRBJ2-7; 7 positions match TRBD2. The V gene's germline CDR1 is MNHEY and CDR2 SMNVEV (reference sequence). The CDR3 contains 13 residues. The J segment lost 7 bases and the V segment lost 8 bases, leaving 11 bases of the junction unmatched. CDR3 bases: TGTGCCAGCTCATTCGGGATAGCGGGTGAGCAGTACTTC. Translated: CASSFGIAGEQYF.

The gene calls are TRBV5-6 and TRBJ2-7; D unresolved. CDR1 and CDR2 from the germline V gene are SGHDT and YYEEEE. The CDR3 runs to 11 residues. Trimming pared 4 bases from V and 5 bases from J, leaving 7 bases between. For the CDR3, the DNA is TGTGCCAGCAGCGTCGACCACGAGCAGTACTTC. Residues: CASSVDHEQYF.

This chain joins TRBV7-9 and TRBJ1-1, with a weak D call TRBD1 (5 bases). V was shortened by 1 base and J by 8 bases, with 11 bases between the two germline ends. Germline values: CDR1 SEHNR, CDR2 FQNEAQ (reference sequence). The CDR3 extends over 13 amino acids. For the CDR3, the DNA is TGTGCCAGCAGCTTAGGGGGCGCAGGGGAAGCTTTCTTT. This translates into CASSLGGAGEAFF.

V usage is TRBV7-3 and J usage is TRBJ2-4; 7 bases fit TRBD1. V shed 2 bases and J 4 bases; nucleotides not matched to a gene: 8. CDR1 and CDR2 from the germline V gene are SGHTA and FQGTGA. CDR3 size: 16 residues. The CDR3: CASSLGETGAKNIQYF. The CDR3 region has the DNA TGTGCCAGCAGCTTAGGAGAAACAGGGGCAAAAAACATTCAGTACTTC.

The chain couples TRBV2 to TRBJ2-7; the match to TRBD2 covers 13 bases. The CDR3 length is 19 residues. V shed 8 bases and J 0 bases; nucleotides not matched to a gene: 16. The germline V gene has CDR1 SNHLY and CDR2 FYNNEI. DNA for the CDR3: TGTGCCAGCGGGGGGGCCCCGGGACTAGCGGGGATTCACTCCTACGAGCAGTACTTC. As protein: CASGGAPGLAGIHSYEQYF.

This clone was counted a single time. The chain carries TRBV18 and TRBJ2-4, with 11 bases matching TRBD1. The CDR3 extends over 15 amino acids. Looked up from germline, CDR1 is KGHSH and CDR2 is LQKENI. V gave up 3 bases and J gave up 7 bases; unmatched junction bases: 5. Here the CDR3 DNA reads TGTGCCAGCTCACCGGACAGGGGGCTTAGGAACATTCAGTACTTC. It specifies CASSPDRGLRNIQYF. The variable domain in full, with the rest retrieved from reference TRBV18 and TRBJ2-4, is NAGVMQNPRHLVRRRGQEARLRCSPMKGHSHVYWYRQLPEEGLKFMVYLQKENIIDESGMPKERFSAEFPKEGPSILRIQQVVRGDSAAYFCASSPDRGLRNIQYFGAGTRLSVL.

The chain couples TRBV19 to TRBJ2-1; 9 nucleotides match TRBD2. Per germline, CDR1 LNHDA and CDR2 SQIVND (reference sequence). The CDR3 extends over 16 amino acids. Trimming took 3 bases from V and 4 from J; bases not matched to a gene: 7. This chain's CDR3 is CASSMMASGAYNEQFF. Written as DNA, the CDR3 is TGTGCCAGTAGTATGATGGCTAGCGGGGCTTACAATGAGCAGTTCTTC.

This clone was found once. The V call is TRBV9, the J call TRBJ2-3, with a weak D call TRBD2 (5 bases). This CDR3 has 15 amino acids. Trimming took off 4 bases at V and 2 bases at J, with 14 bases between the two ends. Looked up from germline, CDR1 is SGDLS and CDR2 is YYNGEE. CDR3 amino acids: CASSPSGLATDTQYF. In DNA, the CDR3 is TGTGCCAGCAGCCCCAGTGGACTCGCCACAGATACGCAGTATTTT.

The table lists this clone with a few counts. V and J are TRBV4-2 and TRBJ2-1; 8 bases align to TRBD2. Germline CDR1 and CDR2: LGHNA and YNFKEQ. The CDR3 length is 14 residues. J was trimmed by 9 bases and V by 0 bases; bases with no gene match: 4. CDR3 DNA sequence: TGTGCCAGCAGCCAAGAGGGCCTAGCGGGTGAGCAGTTCTTC. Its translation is CASSQEGLAGEQFF.

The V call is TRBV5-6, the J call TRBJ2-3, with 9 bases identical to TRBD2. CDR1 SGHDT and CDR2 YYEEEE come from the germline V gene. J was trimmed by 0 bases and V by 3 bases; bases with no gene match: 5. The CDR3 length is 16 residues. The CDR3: CASSYTGTSSTDTQYF. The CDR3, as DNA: TGTGCCAGCAGCTACACCGGGACTAGCAGCACAGATACGCAGTATTTT.

The CDR3 here is CASSYRGGEQYF. The CDR3 DNA follows: TGTGCCAGCAGTTACAGGGGGGGCGAGCAGTACTTC. The V and J genes are TRBV6-5 and TRBJ2-7, with a possible D match to TRBD2 (7 bases). Germline V gene lookup returns CDR1 MNHEY and CDR2 SVGAGI. This CDR3 contains 12 residues. Trimming cost V 2 bases and J 6 bases, with 8 bases left between them.

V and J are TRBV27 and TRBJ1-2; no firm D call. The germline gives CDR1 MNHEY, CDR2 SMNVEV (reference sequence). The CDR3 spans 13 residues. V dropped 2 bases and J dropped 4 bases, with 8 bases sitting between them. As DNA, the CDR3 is TGTGCCAGCAGTTTACGGGGTTCCTATGGCTACACCTTC. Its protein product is CASSLRGSYGYTF.

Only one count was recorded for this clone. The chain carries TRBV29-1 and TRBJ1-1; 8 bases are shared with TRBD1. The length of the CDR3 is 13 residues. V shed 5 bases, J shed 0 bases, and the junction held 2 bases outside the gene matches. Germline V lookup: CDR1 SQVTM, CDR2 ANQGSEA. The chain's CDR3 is CSVSRGLNTEAFF. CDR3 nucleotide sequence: TGCAGCGTTTCCAGGGGGCTGAACACTGAAGCTTTCTTT.

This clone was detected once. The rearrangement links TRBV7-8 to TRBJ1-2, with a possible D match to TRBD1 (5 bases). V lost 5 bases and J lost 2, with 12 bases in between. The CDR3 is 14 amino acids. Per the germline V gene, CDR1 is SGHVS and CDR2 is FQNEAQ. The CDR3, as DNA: TGTGCCAGCAGCACAGCAAGGGGAAACTATGGCTACACCTTC. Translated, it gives CASSTARGNYGYTF.

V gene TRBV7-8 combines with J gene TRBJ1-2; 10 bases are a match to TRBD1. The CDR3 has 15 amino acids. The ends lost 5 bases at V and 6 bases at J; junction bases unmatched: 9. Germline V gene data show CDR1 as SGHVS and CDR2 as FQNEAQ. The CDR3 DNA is TGTGCCAGCAGCCGACAGGGGGCGCAGGGGGATGGCTACACCTTC. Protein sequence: CASSRQGAQGDGYTF.

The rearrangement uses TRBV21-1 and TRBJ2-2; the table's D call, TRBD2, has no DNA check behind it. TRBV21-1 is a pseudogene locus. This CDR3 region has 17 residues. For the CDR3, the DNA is TGTGCCAGCAGCAACGAAATCAGACGCGAGGGCACCGGGGAGCTGTTTTTT. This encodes CASSNEIRREGTGELFF.

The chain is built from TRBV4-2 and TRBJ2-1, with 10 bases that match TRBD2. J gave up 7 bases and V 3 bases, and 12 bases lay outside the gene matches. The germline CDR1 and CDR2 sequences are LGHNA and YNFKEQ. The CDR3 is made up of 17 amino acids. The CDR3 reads CASSQGSLAGVGNEQFF. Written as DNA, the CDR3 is TGTGCCAGCAGCCAGGGCTCTCTAGCGGGAGTAGGTAATGAGCAGTTCTTC.

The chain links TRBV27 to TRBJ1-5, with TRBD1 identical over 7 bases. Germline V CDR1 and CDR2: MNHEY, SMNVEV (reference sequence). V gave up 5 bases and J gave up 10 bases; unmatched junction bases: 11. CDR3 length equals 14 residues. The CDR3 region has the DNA TGTGCCAGCAGTGACAGGGCGGGGATGGACCCCCAGCATTTT. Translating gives CASSDRAGMDPQHF.

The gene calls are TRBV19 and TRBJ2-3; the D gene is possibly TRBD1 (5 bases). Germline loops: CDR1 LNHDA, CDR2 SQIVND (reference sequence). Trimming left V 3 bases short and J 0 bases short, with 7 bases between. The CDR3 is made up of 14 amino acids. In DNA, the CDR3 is TGTGCCAGTAGTATTGGGGCAAGCACAGATACGCAGTATTTT. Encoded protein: CASSIGASTDTQYF.

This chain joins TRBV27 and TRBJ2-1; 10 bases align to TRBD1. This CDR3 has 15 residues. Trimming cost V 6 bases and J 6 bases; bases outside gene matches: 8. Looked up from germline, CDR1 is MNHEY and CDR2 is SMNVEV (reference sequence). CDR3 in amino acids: CASRTSGQGFNEQFF. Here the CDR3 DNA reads TGTGCCAGCAGAACCTCGGGACAGGGGTTCAATGAGCAGTTCTTC.